Sequencing of this T cell receptor beta chain was carried out in a study of T cell responses to AZD1222 COVID-19 vaccine. Study observations and caveats: Among vaccine-associated CD4 TCRs, coverage spanned spike, with dominance at 160-218 and 743-854. Spike-specific TCR breadth rose after two AZD1222 doses, and depth rose as well. Donors were largely white British and mainly female; clonal diversity was possibly underestimated.

Profiled with immunoSEQ multiplex PCR; TCRdb holds only in-frame clones, not every one. The table has about 130,000 clones, around 84% seen once. This CDR3 contains 15 residues. V lost 6 bases to trimming and J lost 1 base, with 15 bases between them. Germline V CDR1 and CDR2: LNHDA, SQIVND (reference sequence). With regard to this clone: Its specificity is not known.

The receptor's source is an adult in good health. The sequenced sample was peripheral blood, obtained on day 0 of AZD1222 vaccination. This rearrangement joins TRBV19 to TRBJ1-1, with D maybe TRBD1 (5 bases). The CDR3 loop is CASREGTGRNTEAFF. The CDR3 DNA reads TGTGCCAGTAGGGAGGGTACAGGAAGGAACACTGAAGCTTTCTTT.